This entry lists 16 T cell receptor beta chains sequenced from one sample in a study of T cells after yellow fever vaccination. TCRdb reprocessed the 5' RACE reads with MiXCR, giving one entry per CDR3 protein. The sample holds 300,000 or so distinct CDR3 sequences, around 6.8% seen once. Sequencing used PBMCs, obtained more than 40 days after the first yellow fever vaccination. These receptors were taken from a man younger than 35 who received the YFV17D yellow fever vaccine.

V and J are TRBV6-1 and TRBJ2-7, with D maybe TRBD1 (6 bases). V lost 5 bases and J 2 bases, leaving 19 bases between the germline ends. Germline-derived CDR1 and CDR2 are MNHNS and SASEGT. CDR3 length equals 16 residues. CDR3 nucleotides: TGTGCCAGCAGTCCGGTACAGGGTTACTCCGCCTACGAGCAGTACTTC. Translated, it gives CASSPVQGYSAYEQYF.

This clonotype has at least ten counts. The rearrangement links TRBV24-1 to TRBJ2-1, with 9 bases lining up with TRBD2. V trimming: 7 bases; J trimming: 1 base; junction bases outside the gene matches: 16. Per germline, CDR1 KGHDR and CDR2 SFDVKD. The CDR3 is made up of 19 amino acids. Here the CDR3 DNA reads TGTGCCACCAGCATTCAGCGGGGACTAGCTAGAGAATCCTACAATGAGCAGTTCTTC. Encoded protein: CATSIQRGLARESYNEQFF.

CDR3 in DNA: TGTGCCACCAGCGGCCGGGATAGCTACAATGAGCAGTTCTTC. Its translation is CATSGRDSYNEQFF. V is TRBV15 and J is TRBJ2-1; D might be TRBD2 (5 bases). The CDR3 runs 14 residues. The germline CDR1 and CDR2 sequences are LNHNV and YYDKDF (reference sequence). V was shortened by 5 bases and J by 3 bases, with 11 bases between the two germline ends.

The chain links TRBV6-1 to TRBJ2-5; 8 nucleotides agree with TRBD1. The V segment lost 3 bases and the J segment 1 base; nucleotides outside the gene matches: 4. Germline V lookup: CDR1 MNHNS, CDR2 SASEGT. The CDR3 covers 15 residues. DNA of the CDR3: TGTGCCAGCAGTGACCCCGGACAGGGCCAAGAGACCCAGTACTTC. Translating gives CASSDPGQGQETQYF.

This chain uses TRBV5-1 with TRBJ1-1; TRBD1 agrees at 7 bases. The J segment lost 1 base and the V segment lost 3 bases, leaving 3 bases of the junction unmatched. The CDR3 runs 14 residues. Germline V lookup: CDR1 SGHRS, CDR2 YFSETQ. DNA for the CDR3: TGCGCCAGCAGCTGGGGGGACAGGAACACTGAAGCTTTCTTT. Encoded protein: CASSWGDRNTEAFF.

This clonotype has just a few counts. Here the CDR3 reads CSATRGAQPQHF. In DNA, the CDR3 is TGCAGTGCCACTCGGGGGGCTCAGCCCCAGCATTTT. This chain uses TRBV20-1 with TRBJ1-5; D might be TRBD1 (6 bases). There are 12 residues in the CDR3. Trimming shortened V by 6 bases and J by 6 bases, and 12 bases separated the two germline ends. CDR1 is DFQATT, CDR2 SNEGSKA, per germline (reference sequence).

The V and J genes are TRBV12-3 or TRBV12-4 and TRBJ2-7, with TRBD1 as a possible D gene (6 bases). The ends were cut back, 6 bases at V and 7 bases at J, with 13 bases in the middle. The CDR3 contains 12 residues. This CDR3 reads CASRYRVKEQYF. In DNA, the CDR3 is TGTGCCAGCAGATACAGGGTGAAAGAGCAGTACTTC.

This rearrangement joins TRBV24-1 to TRBJ1-5; 7 bases line up with TRBD1. The CDR3 has 12 amino acids. The germline gives CDR1 KGHDR, CDR2 SFDVKD. The trim removed 7 bases at V and 4 bases at J, leaving 0 bases unmatched. CDR3 DNA: TGTGCCACCAGGGGACAGAATCAGCCCCAGCATTTT. Translation: CATRGQNQPQHF.

A few counts support this clonotype. The rearrangement links TRBV20-1 to TRBJ2-2; possible D gene TRBD1, 6 bases. V lost 6 bases and J 4 bases, leaving 12 bases between the germline ends. CDR3 length: 13 residues. Germline V gives CDR1 DFQATT, CDR2 SNEGSKA (reference sequence). The CDR3 DNA follows: TGCAGTGCAAGACAGGCGGGCACCGGGGAGCTGTTTTTT. Its translation: CSARQAGTGELFF.

On this clonotype: At one of its ends the junction is not consistent with the germline gene, which may arise from a read error. The chain carries TRBV7-2 and TRBJ2-1; possible D gene TRBD1, 6 bases. The CDR3 is made up of 15 amino acids. The V gene's germline CDR1 is SGHTA and CDR2 FQGNSA. The CDR3 DNA sequence: TGTGCCAGCAGCTTAGAATCAACTGGGGTCACAGGGTGTTACTTC. Translated, it gives CASSLESTGVTGCYF.

This clonotype showed up many times. This chain joins TRBV19 and TRBJ2-2; D unclear. Germline values: CDR1 LNHDA, CDR2 SQIVND (reference sequence). V was clipped by 5 bases and J by 0 bases, with 4 bases between them. The length of the CDR3 is 13 residues. CDR3 loop: CASSQTNTGELFF. CDR3 coding DNA: TGTGCCAGTAGTCAGACGAACACCGGGGAGCTGTTTTTT.

The chain has TRBV9 and TRBJ2-3; D is unclear. V dropped 0 bases and J dropped 0 bases, with 8 bases sitting between them. This CDR3 is built from 15 residues. Germline values: CDR1 SGDLS, CDR2 YYNGEE. The CDR3 nucleotides are TGTGCCAGCAGCGTAGTTTCCAGTAGCACAGATACGCAGTATTTT. It translates to CASSVVSSSTDTQYF.

This clonotype has just a few counts. The chain is built from TRBV7-2 and TRBJ2-7; possibly TRBD2 for D (6 bases). Trimming stripped 3 bases from V and 4 bases from J, with 25 bases between. Germline-derived CDR1 and CDR2 are SGHTA and FQGNSA. This CDR3 comprises 18 residues. CDR3 protein: CASSFHAYTGGTGYEQYF. The CDR3 DNA is TGTGCCAGCAGCTTTCACGCCTATACAGGAGGGACCGGATACGAGCAGTACTTC.

This clonotype has just a few counts. The V and J genes are TRBV5-1 and TRBJ1-1, with no clear D. The CDR3 sequence is 13 residues long. With 1 base removed from V and 6 bases from J, the gap between germline ends came to 10 bases. The germline V gene encodes CDR1 SGHRS and CDR2 YFSETQ. CDR3 loop: CASSLISGAEAFF. The CDR3 coding sequence is TGCGCCAGCAGCTTGATTTCAGGCGCTGAAGCTTTCTTT.

The J gene is TRBJ1-2, the V gene TRBV5-1; D call uncertain. The germline V gene encodes CDR1 SGHRS and CDR2 YFSETQ. With 0 bases removed from V and 2 bases from J, the gap between germline ends came to 14 bases. The CDR3 extends over 16 amino acids. For the CDR3, the DNA is TGCGCCAGCAGCTTGGGTTTGTCAGAGAAGAACTATGGCTACACCTTC. It specifies CASSLGLSEKNYGYTF.

This clonotype was counted at least ten times. The rearrangement links TRBV18 to TRBJ2-1, with TRBD2 matching 8 bases. The trim removed 2 bases at V and 9 bases at J, leaving 9 bases unmatched. The length of the CDR3 is 15 residues. Germline loops: CDR1 KGHSH, CDR2 LQKENI. The CDR3 region has the DNA TGTGCCAGCTCACCAGTCCCGAGCGGGGGCAGTGAGCAGTTCTTC. The encoded protein is CASSPVPSGGSEQFF. Looking up the rest from reference TRBV18 and TRBJ2-1 gives the full variable domain: NAGVMQNPRHLVRRRGQEARLRCSPMKGHSHVYWYRQLPEEGLKFMVYLQKENIIDESGMPKERFSAEFPKEGPSILRIQQVVRGDSAAYFCASSPVPSGGSEQFFGPGTRLTVL.